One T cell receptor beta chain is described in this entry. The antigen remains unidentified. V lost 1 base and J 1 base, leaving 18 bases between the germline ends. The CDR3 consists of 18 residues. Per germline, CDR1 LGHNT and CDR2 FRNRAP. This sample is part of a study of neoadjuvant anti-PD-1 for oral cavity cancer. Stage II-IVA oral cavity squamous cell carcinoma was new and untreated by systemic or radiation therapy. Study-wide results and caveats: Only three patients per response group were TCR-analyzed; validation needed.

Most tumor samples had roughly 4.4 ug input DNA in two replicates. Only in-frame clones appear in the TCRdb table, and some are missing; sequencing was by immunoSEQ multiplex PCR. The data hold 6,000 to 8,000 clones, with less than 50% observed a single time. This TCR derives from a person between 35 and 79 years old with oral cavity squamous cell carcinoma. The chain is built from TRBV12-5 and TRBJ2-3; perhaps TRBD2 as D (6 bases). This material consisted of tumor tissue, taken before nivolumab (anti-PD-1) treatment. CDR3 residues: CASGLEAQEGLGTDTQYF. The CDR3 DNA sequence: TGTGCTAGTGGTTTGGAGGCTCAGGAGGGTCTGGGCACAGATACGCAGTATTTT.